The 31 T cell receptor beta chains given below trace back to one sample, sequenced in a study of T cell responses to AZD1222 COVID-19 vaccine. Clones were sequenced by immunoSEQ multiplex PCR, and TCRdb holds only the in-frame ones, with some missing. The data contain around 150,000 clones, around nine tenths of them singletons. The specimen comprised peripheral blood, sampled on day 0 of AZD1222 vaccination. These receptors all come from an adult in good health.

This clone was recorded only once. This chain uses TRBV9 with TRBJ2-1; D might be TRBD1 (6 bases). Per the germline V gene, CDR1 is SGDLS and CDR2 is YYNGEE. This CDR3 is 15 amino acids long. V lost 4 bases and J 4 bases, leaving 15 bases between the germline ends. This CDR3 reads CASSPSGTTYNEQFF. DNA of the CDR3: TGTGCCAGCAGCCCCTCCGGGACAACTTACAATGAGCAGTTCTTC.

CDR3 sequence reads: CASSGQGVPSEQYF. CDR3 DNA sequence: TGTGCCAGCAGTGGCCAGGGTGTTCCTAGCGAGCAGTACTTC. The rearrangement links TRBV6-2 or TRBV6-3 to TRBJ2-7; D may be TRBD1 (5 bases). Trimming removed 5 bases at V and 6 bases at J, with 17 bases between. Germline CDR1 MNHEY, CDR2 SVGEGT. CDR3 length equals 14 residues.

The CDR3 loop is CASSVDPGQRNQPQHF. In nucleotides, the CDR3 is TGTGCCAGCAGTGTCGACCCGGGACAGCGAAATCAGCCCCAGCATTTT. The rearrangement links TRBV6-1 to TRBJ1-5; TRBD1 matches 7 bases. Germline CDR1 MNHNS, CDR2 SASEGT. CDR3 length: 16 amino acids. J was trimmed by 4 bases and V by 4 bases; bases with no gene match: 10.

This chain connects TRBV27 to TRBJ2-5; maybe TRBD2 (6 bases). This CDR3 contains 14 residues. Germline V gene lookup returns CDR1 MNHEY and CDR2 SMNVEV (reference sequence). V lost 1 base and J lost 6, with 12 bases in between. The chain's CDR3 is CASSLLLAPKTQYF. The CDR3 coding sequence is TGTGCCAGCAGTTTATTACTAGCTCCAAAGACCCAGTACTTC.

The CDR3 sequence is CASSVRDARNNEQFF. In nucleotides, the CDR3 is TGTGCCAGCAGCGTGCGGGACGCCCGGAACAATGAGCAGTTCTTC. This chain links TRBV16 with TRBJ2-1, with a possible D match to TRBD2 (6 bases). This CDR3 is built from 15 residues. V shed 5 bases and J shed 5 bases, with 16 bases lying between them. Germline loops: CDR1 KGHSY, CDR2 FQNENV. The variable domain in full, completed from reference TRBV16 and TRBJ2-1, reads GEEVAQTPKHLVRGEGQKAKLYCAPIKGHSYVFWYQQVLKNEFKFLISFQNENVFDETGMPKERFSAKCLPNSPCSLEIQATKLEDSAVYFCASSVRDARNNEQFFGPGTRLTVL.

This chain connects TRBV7-8 to TRBJ1-4, with D perhaps matching TRBD1 (6 bases). The length of the CDR3 is 14 residues. V was pared by 3 bases and J by 5 bases, with 10 bases between. CDR1 is SGHVS, CDR2 FQNEAQ, per germline. DNA of the CDR3: TGTGCCAGCAGCTTCCCCGGGACAAATGAAAAACTGTTTTTT. Translated: CASSFPGTNEKLFF.

CDR3 DNA sequence: TGTGCCACCTCTCGATCGGGGGAGGCACAAAACATTCAGTACTTC. It codes for CATSRSGEAQNIQYF. V and J are TRBV24-1 and TRBJ2-4; D might be TRBD2 (6 bases). Trimming took off 9 bases at V and 5 bases at J, with 19 bases between the two ends. This CDR3 is 15 amino acids long. CDR1 is KGHDR and CDR2 is SFDVKD in the germline V gene.

The rearrangement links TRBV29-1 to TRBJ1-2; TRBD1 matches 10 bases. The V segment lost 5 bases and the J segment 5 bases; nucleotides outside the gene matches: 8. CDR1 and CDR2 (germline): SQVTM, ANQGSEA. This CDR3 has 14 amino acids. CDR3 amino acids: CSVSLPGQGYGYTF. The DNA for the CDR3 is TGCAGCGTTTCCCTGCCGGGACAGGGGTATGGCTACACCTTC.

The rearrangement links TRBV27 to TRBJ1-1; weak D call: TRBD1 (5 bases). Germline CDR1 MNHEY, CDR2 SMNVEV (reference sequence). V lost 2 bases, J lost 1 base, and 8 bases lay in between. This CDR3 spans 14 amino acids. The CDR3 loop is CASSLRGQNTEAFF. CDR3 nucleotide sequence: TGTGCCAGCAGTTTACGAGGACAGAACACTGAAGCTTTCTTT.

V gene TRBV5-6 combines with J gene TRBJ2-3; 7 bases align to TRBD1. Germline trimming cut 4 bases from V and 8 bases from J; bases unmatched to any gene: 16. Germline CDR1 SGHDT, CDR2 YYEEEE. The CDR3 consists of 16 residues. CDR3 bases: TGTGCCAGCAGCCCCGGGACAGTCCCCGCCCCGGGTACGCAGTATTTT. Its translation is CASSPGTVPAPGTQYF.

The chain has TRBV27 and TRBJ1-1; D remains ambiguous. Germline lookup yields CDR1 MNHEY and CDR2 SMNVEV (reference sequence). This CDR3 has 12 amino acids. The V end was cut by 4 bases, the J end by 3 bases, with 6 bases between. The DNA for the CDR3 is TGTGCCAGCAGTTCCGGGTACACTGAAGCTTTCTTT. It translates to CASSSGYTEAFF.

This chain joins TRBV5-5 and TRBJ2-7; 9 nucleotides agree with TRBD1. V dropped 6 bases and J dropped 4; count of bases not matched to a gene: 11. Germline V gene lookup returns CDR1 SGHKS and CDR2 YYEKEE (reference sequence). The CDR3 sequence is 15 residues long. In DNA form, the CDR3 reads TGTGCCAGCAACGACGCCTGGGACAGGGTTTACGAGCAGTACTTC. This encodes CASNDAWDRVYEQYF.

The V and J genes are TRBV7-9 and TRBJ2-3; a weak D match, TRBD2 (6 bases). Germline values: CDR1 SEHNR, CDR2 FQNEAQ (reference sequence). The CDR3 spans 13 residues. The V gene lost 2 bases and the J gene lost 13 bases, with 16 bases spanning the gap. CDR3 residues: CASSLSRGGWEYF. The CDR3 DNA sequence: TGTGCCAGCAGCTTATCGCGGGGTGGTTGGGAGTATTTT.

The V and J genes are TRBV7-8 and TRBJ2-3; a possible D gene is TRBD1 (5 bases). The germline V gene has CDR1 SGHVS and CDR2 FQNEAQ. The CDR3 runs to 16 residues. V dropped 5 bases and J dropped 5 bases, with 20 bases sitting between them. CDR3 sequence reads: CASSRVRRIGQDTQYF. Here the CDR3 DNA reads TGTGCCAGCAGCCGAGTTAGGCGGATTGGACAAGATACGCAGTATTTT.

The chain uses TRBV30 and TRBJ1-3; 10 bases fit TRBD1. The germline gives CDR1 GTSNPN, CDR2 SVGIG (reference sequence). There are 15 residues in the CDR3. With V trimmed by 0 bases and J by 8 bases, 7 bases remained unmatched. The CDR3 sequence is CAWSVPGQGRYTIYF. In nucleotides, the CDR3 is TGTGCCTGGAGTGTCCCGGGACAGGGGAGGTACACCATATATTTT. The full variable domain, with the rest looked up from reference TRBV30 and TRBJ1-3, is SQTIHQWPATLVQPVGSPLSLECTVEGTSNPNLYWYRQAAGRGLQLLFYSVGIGQISSEVPQNLSASRPQDRQFILSSKKLLLSDSGFYLCAWSVPGQGRYTIYFGEGSWLTVV.

This clone was counted a few times. The chain joins TRBV29-1 to TRBJ2-7; 7 bases map to TRBD1. The CDR3 is 12 amino acids. Germline lookup yields CDR1 SQVTM and CDR2 ANQGSEA. The J segment lost 2 bases and the V segment lost 5 bases, leaving 3 bases of the junction unmatched. The CDR3 reads CSVLTGAYEQYF. The CDR3 coding sequence is TGCAGCGTTCTCACAGGGGCCTACGAGCAGTACTTC.

This chain connects TRBV5-1 to TRBJ2-3; D possibly corresponds to TRBD2 (6 bases). V dropped 4 bases and J dropped 2 bases, with 11 bases sitting between them. The CDR3 covers 14 residues. CDR1 and CDR2 from the germline V gene are SGHRS and YFSETQ. CDR3 nucleotide sequence: TGCGCCAGCAGCGACGGGGGAAACACAGATACGCAGTATTTT. It specifies CASSDGGNTDTQYF.

The chain combines TRBV6-2 or TRBV6-3 with TRBJ1-1; no clear D gene. Per the germline V gene, CDR1 is MNHEY and CDR2 is SVGEGT. The CDR3 contains 16 residues. V gave up 6 bases and J gave up 5 bases, with 22 bases separating them. CDR3 protein: CASSPSGRVGETEAFF. The CDR3 bases are TGTGCCAGCAGCCCGAGCGGGAGGGTAGGTGAAACTGAAGCTTTCTTT.

The chain joins TRBV28 to TRBJ1-5; D is perhaps TRBD1 (5 bases). The CDR3 has 12 residues. V was clipped by 10 bases and J by 3 bases, with 10 bases between them. The germline CDR1 and CDR2 sequences are MDHEN and SYDVKM. CDR3 in DNA: TGTGCCACTAGACAGCCCAATCAGCCCCAGCATTTT. Residues: CATRQPNQPQHF.

V is TRBV5-1 and J is TRBJ1-3; D gene uncertain. The CDR3 is made up of 13 amino acids. V was cut by 5 bases and J by 0 bases, with 6 bases left in between. From germline, CDR1 is SGHRS and CDR2 YFSETQ. This chain's CDR3 is CASRTSSGNTIYF. The CDR3 region has the DNA TGCGCCAGCAGGACGAGCTCTGGAAACACCATATATTTT.

A note on this clone: Other DNA sequences within the sample encode an identical CDR3. CDR3 residues: CASSLGLADSYNEQFF. The CDR3 DNA sequence: TGTGCCAGCAGCTTGGGACTAGCGGACTCCTACAATGAGCAGTTCTTC. The chain carries TRBV7-9 and TRBJ2-1; 11 bases are shared with TRBD2. Trimming cost V 3 bases and J 0 bases; bases outside gene matches: 1. The germline V gene has CDR1 SEHNR and CDR2 FQNEAQ (reference sequence). CDR3 length: 16 residues.

The chain carries TRBV11-3 and TRBJ2-7; D is undetermined. In germline, CDR1 is SGHNT, CDR2 YENEEA. Trimming shortened V by 3 bases and J by 5 bases, and 11 bases separated the two germline ends. This CDR3 is built from 13 residues. CDR3 nucleotides: TGTGCCAGCAGCTTTACTGTGGTCGACGAGCAGTACTTC. Translated: CASSFTVVDEQYF.

CDR3 bases: TGTGCCAGCAGTTTATCGAGGGGTGCCGGACTCACTGAAGCTTTCTTT. Amino acid sequence: CASSLSRGAGLTEAFF. The chain couples TRBV27 to TRBJ1-1; tentatively, D is TRBD1 (5 bases). The CDR3 has 16 amino acids. The V end was cut by 0 bases, the J end by 4 bases, with 15 bases between. CDR1 is MNHEY, CDR2 SMNVEV, per germline (reference sequence).

The chain combines TRBV9 with TRBJ1-2, with 7 positions matching TRBD1. J gave up 7 bases and V 0 bases, and 6 bases lay outside the gene matches. The CDR3 runs 14 residues. Per germline, CDR1 SGDLS and CDR2 YYNGEE. The CDR3 is CASSVALTGSGYTF. The CDR3 DNA sequence: TGTGCCAGCAGCGTAGCCCTGACAGGGAGTGGCTACACCTTC.

The V call is TRBV29-1, the J call TRBJ2-7, with D hard to call. From germline, CDR1 is SQVTM and CDR2 ANQGSEA. V dropped 4 bases and J dropped 2 bases, with 9 bases sitting between them. The CDR3 covers 12 residues. The CDR3 region is CSVVGQPYEQYF. The DNA of the CDR3 is TGCAGCGTTGTAGGGCAGCCCTACGAGCAGTACTTC.

This clone was seen once. The rearrangement uses TRBV5-1 and TRBJ1-4; D might be TRBD1 (5 bases). CDR3 length equals 16 residues. Trimming stripped 4 bases from V and 8 bases from J, with 21 bases between. CDR1 and CDR2 from the germline V gene are SGHRS and YFSETQ. CDR3: CASSPGTLGAGEKLFF. CDR3 DNA: TGCGCCAGCAGCCCCGGAACCTTAGGGGCGGGAGAAAAACTGTTTTTT.

The chain has TRBV7-8 and TRBJ2-1; no reliable D call. The germline V gene has CDR1 SGHVS and CDR2 FQNEAQ. There are 16 residues in the CDR3. V lost 5 bases and J lost 0, with 14 bases in between. CDR3 bases: TGTGCCAGCAGCCGAGACCGGTTAAGCTCCTACAATGAGCAGTTCTTC. It is translated as CASSRDRLSSYNEQFF.

The V gene is TRBV28, the J gene TRBJ1-1; 8 nucleotides agree with TRBD1. J was trimmed by 6 bases and V by 3 bases; bases with no gene match: 9. The CDR3 consists of 15 residues. CDR1 and CDR2 from the germline V gene are MDHEN and SYDVKM. In DNA, the CDR3 is TGTGCCAGCAGTTTTCTTGGACAGGGAAGATCTGAAGCTTTCTTT. Encoded protein: CASSFLGQGRSEAFF.

In DNA form, the CDR3 reads TGTGCCAGCCAACCAGGCGGGACCCAGGGCACTGAAGCTTTCTTT. Residues: CASQPGGTQGTEAFF. This chain uses TRBV9 with TRBJ1-1; D is perhaps TRBD1 (5 bases). V shed 7 bases and J shed 4 bases, with 20 bases lying between them. Germline V gives CDR1 SGDLS, CDR2 YYNGEE. The CDR3 consists of 15 residues. Complete variable domain (other parts from reference TRBV9 and TRBJ1-1): DSGVTQTPKHLITATGQRVTLRCSPRSGDLSVYWYQQSLDQGLQFLIQYYNGEERAKGNILERFSAQQFPDLHSELNLSSLELGDSALYFCASQPGGTQGTEAFFGQGTRLTVV.

The chain joins TRBV7-2 to TRBJ2-7; TRBD1 matches 8 bases. The J segment lost 3 bases and the V segment lost 0 bases, leaving 7 bases of the junction unmatched. Looked up from germline, CDR1 is SGHTA and CDR2 is FQGNSA. The CDR3 consists of 16 residues. The CDR3 is CASSLAVTGGGYEQYF. The CDR3 coding sequence is TGTGCCAGCAGCTTAGCTGTTACAGGGGGAGGCTACGAGCAGTACTTC.

V usage is TRBV28 and J usage is TRBJ1-1; no clear D gene. The CDR3 covers 12 residues. Germline V gives CDR1 MDHEN, CDR2 SYDVKM. DNA of the CDR3: TGTCACAGTGGGGTACCCAACACTGAAGCTTTCTTT. Its protein is CHSGVPNTEAFF. The full variable domain, rest sourced from reference TRBV28 and TRBJ1-1, is DVKVTQSSRYLVKRTGEKVFLECVQDMDHENMFWYRQDPGLGLRLIYFSYDVKMKEKGDIPEGYSVSREKKERFSLILESASTNQTSMYLCHSGVPNTEAFFGQGTRLTVV.